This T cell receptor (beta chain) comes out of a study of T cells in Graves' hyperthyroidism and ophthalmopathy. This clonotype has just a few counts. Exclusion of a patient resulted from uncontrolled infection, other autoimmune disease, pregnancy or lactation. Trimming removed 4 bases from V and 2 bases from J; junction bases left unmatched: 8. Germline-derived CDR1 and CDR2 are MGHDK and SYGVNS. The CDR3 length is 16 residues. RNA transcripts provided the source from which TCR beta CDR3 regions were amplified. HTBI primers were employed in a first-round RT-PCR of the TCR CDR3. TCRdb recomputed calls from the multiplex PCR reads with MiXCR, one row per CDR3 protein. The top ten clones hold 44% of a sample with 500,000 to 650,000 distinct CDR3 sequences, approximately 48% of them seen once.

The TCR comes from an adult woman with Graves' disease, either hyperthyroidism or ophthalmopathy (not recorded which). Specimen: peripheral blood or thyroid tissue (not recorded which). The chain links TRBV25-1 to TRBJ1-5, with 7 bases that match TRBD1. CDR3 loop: CASSVGGGGGNQPQHF. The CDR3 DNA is TGTGCCAGCAGTGTAGGAGGGGGCGGTGGCAATCAGCCCCAGCATTTT.